This T cell receptor (beta chain) derives from a study of Ad26.COV2.S vaccination and SARS-CoV-2 variants. Study background: The study gave Ad26.COV2.S intramuscularly, once or twice 56 days apart.

Profiled with immunoSEQ multiplex PCR; TCRdb holds only in-frame clones, not every one. The table lists fewer than 400,000 clones, 85% of them singletons. Worth noting for this clone: Its antigen is unknown.

Germline V gene data show CDR1 as SNHLY and CDR2 as FYNNEI. The CDR3 is 17 residues long. J gave up 5 bases and V 6 bases, and 14 bases lay outside the gene matches. Treatment indicated: some 20 received Ad26.COV2.S at low or high dose, single or two shots; about 5 received placebo; per-sample allocation not given. Vaccine and placebo recipients were sampled on day 63 after the first injection. Aged 18-55 years, donor was enrolled in Boston at some point between 2019 and 2021. Study conclusions and caveats: Measures of TCR breadth and depth may have fallen short of total T cell responses. Spike-specific TCR breadth in vaccine recipients exceeded that seen in placebo recipients.

This sample comprised peripheral blood, obtained in a trial of Ad26.COV2.S vaccine versus placebo. The source of this sequence is a person aged 18-60 years who received the Ad26.COV2.S COVID-19 vaccine or a placebo. This chain links TRBV2 with TRBJ2-5; 11 positions agree with TRBD2. The CDR3: CASSPGVAGGPGETQYF. CDR3 DNA sequence: TGTGCCAGCAGCCCCGGGGTAGCGGGGGGGCCGGGGGAGACCCAGTACTTC. The entire variable domain, with the rest obtained from reference TRBV2 and TRBJ2-5, is as follows: EPEVTQTPSHQVTQMGQEVILRCVPISNHLYFYWYRQILGQKVEFLVSFYNNEISEKSEIFDDQFSVERPDGSNFTLKIRSTKLEDSAMYFCASSPGVAGGPGETQYFGPGTRLLVL.